Each of the 5 T cell receptor beta chains below was sequenced from the same sample in a study of technical replicates of blood from several donors (dated by TCRdb to the late 2010s). Library method: the immunoSEQ multiplex PCR assay. As stored in TCRdb, this immuneACCESS dataset retains in-frame rearrangements with V and J assigned. A fraction of the clones does not appear; measured against another copy, unresolved V genes explain less than half of the discrepancy, and the remainder lacks a known reason. In this sample the table shows about 76,000 clones, approximately 97% of which occur a single time. 0.21% of the sample goes to the ten largest clones. Sequenced input: T cells isolated from PBMCs. The receptor source for this set is a human donor in good health.

The rearrangement joins TRBV2 to TRBJ1-2, with 10 bases aligning to TRBD1. J lost 3 bases, V lost 0 bases, and 1 base had no gene match. The germline CDR1 and CDR2 sequences are SNHLY and FYNNEI. The CDR3 runs to 15 residues. The CDR3 DNA sequence: TGTGCCAGCAGTGAAGCGGGGACAGGGGACTATGGCTACACCTTC. It translates to CASSEAGTGDYGYTF.

The V gene is TRBV19, the J gene TRBJ2-5; D unclear. Germline CDR1 reads LNHDA; CDR2 reads SQIVND (reference sequence). V lost 8 bases, J lost 1 base, and 11 bases lay in between. The CDR3 sequence is 13 residues long. The chain's CDR3 is CASGRKLQETQYF. Here the CDR3 DNA reads TGTGCCAGTGGTCGCAAGCTCCAAGAGACCCAGTACTTC.

The V call is TRBV10-3, the J call TRBJ2-7; TRBD2 aligns across 7 bases. Per germline, CDR1 ENHRY and CDR2 SYGVKD. The J segment lost 0 bases and the V segment lost 5 bases, leaving 10 bases of the junction unmatched. CDR3 length equals 16 residues. CDR3 in amino acids: CAISFSAGQSSYEQYF. The CDR3 coding sequence is TGTGCCATCAGTTTCTCAGCGGGGCAGAGCTCCTACGAGCAGTACTTC.

J is TRBJ1-2 and V is TRBV11-2; 8 nucleotides agree with TRBD1. The CDR3 has 16 residues. V lost 1 base to trimming and J lost 0 bases; unmatched junction nucleotides: 4. Germline values: CDR1 SGHAT, CDR2 FQNNGV. This CDR3 reads CASSLGQGTPNYGYTF. The CDR3 DNA reads as TGTGCCAGCAGCTTAGGACAGGGGACTCCTAACTATGGCTACACCTTC. The full variable domain, rest sourced from reference TRBV11-2 and TRBJ1-2, is EAGVAQSPRYKIIEKRQSVAFWCNPISGHATLYWYQQILGQGPKLLIQFQNNGVVDDSQLPKDRFSAERLKGVDSTLKIQPAKLEDSAVYLCASSLGQGTPNYGYTFGSGTRLTVV.

The V and J genes are TRBV11-2 and TRBJ1-2; TRBD1 agrees at 7 bases. Germline V CDR1 and CDR2: SGHAT, FQNNGV. The V segment lost 0 bases and the J segment 4 bases; nucleotides outside the gene matches: 14. The CDR3 is 18 residues long. CDR3 coding DNA: TGTGCCAGCAGCTTAGAGATAGCCAGGGGGAACGACTCCTATGGCTACACCTTC. Protein product: CASSLEIARGNDSYGYTF.